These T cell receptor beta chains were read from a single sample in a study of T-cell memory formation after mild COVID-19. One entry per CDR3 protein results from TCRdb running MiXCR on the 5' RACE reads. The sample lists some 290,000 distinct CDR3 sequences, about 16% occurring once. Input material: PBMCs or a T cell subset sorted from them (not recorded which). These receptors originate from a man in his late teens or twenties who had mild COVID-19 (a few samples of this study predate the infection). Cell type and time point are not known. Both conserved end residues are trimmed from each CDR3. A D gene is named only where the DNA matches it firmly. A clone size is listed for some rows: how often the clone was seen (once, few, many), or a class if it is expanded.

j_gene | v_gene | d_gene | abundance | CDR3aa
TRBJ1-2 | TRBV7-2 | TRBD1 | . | ASSLRDREGGGYT
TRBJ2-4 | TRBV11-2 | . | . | ASSLGGIAKNIQY
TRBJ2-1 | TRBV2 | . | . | ASSEQGDRGEQF
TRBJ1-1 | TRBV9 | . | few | ASSVDMVNTEAF
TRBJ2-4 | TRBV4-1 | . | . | ASSQEPGQIQY
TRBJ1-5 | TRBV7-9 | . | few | ASRGGGNQPQH
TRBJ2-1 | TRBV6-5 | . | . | ASSYGNSYNEQF
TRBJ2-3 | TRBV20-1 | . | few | SAILADTQY
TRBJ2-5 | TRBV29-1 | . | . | SAGVWSQETQY
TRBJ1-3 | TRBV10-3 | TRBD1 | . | AISPTGTAGNTIY
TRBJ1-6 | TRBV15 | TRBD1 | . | ATSGGTGNSPLH
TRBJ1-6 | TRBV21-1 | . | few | ASSNWVSPLH
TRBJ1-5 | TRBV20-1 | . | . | SARGKAGWSQPQH
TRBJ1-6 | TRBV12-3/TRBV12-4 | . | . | ASSFLDPDSPLH
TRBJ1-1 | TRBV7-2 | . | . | ASSLNAGGNTEAF
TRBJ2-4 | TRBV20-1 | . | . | SARDWGTSRAKNIQY
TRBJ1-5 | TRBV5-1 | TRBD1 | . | ASSLWTGSNQPQH
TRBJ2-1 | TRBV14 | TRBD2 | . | ASSLLTSGDNEQF
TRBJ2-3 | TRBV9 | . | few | ASSASTATDTQY
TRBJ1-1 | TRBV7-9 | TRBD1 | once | ASSLDRGGNTEAF
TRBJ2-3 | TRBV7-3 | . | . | ASSFGRTTDTQY
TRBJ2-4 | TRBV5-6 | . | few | ASSLGGLRGAKNIQY
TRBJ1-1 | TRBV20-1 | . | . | SGYLGGIAF
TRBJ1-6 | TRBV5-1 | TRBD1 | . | ASSSGQAWDSPLH
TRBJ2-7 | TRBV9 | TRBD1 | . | ASSVGGTGGSYEQY
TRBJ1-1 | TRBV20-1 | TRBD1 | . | SARTTGGSGAF
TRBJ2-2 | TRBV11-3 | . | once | ASSLDGRTTGELF
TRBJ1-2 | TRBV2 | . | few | ASSLDNYYYGYT
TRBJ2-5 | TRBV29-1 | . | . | SVSNWAQY
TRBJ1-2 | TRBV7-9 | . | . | ASSPPLNPGGYGYT
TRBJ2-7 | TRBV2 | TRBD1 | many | ASSEAQGAEY
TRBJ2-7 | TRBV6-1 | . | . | ASSPPGKWY
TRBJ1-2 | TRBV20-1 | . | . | SARDLLYGYT
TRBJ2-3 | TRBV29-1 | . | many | SGLRRDTQY
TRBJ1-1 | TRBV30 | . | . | AWSSGPNTEAF
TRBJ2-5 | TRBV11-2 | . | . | ASSLAREATQY
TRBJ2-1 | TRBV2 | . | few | ASSEAARDNEQF
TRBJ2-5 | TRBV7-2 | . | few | ASSLALALLGETQY
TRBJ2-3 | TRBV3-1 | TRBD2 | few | ASRGTSGQY
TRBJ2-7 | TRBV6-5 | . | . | ASSDNSYEQY
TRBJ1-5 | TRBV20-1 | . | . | SARDRILNQPQH
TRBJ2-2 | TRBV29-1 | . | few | SVAEDTGELF
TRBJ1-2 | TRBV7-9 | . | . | ASSPTTGRGYT
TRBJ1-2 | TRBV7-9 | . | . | ASSLIGGLGHGYT
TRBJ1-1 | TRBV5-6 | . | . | ASGRGRAF
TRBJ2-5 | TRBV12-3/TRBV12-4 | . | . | ASSLKTQY
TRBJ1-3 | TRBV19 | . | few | ASSRAEDSGNTIY
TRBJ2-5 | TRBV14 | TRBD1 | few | ASSQNFGTGLETQY
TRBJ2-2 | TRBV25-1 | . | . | ASTLTGTNTGELF
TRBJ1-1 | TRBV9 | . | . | ASSARGGPDTEAF
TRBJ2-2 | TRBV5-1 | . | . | ASSLFRDVNTGELF
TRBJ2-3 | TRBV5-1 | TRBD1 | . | ASSAGTGSEDTQY
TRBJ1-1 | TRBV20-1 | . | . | SARDFGGLAEAF
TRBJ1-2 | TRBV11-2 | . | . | ASSLVLEGDYT
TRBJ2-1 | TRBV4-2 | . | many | ASSQDGTHVNNEQF
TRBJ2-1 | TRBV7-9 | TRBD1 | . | ASLRTGVGNEQF
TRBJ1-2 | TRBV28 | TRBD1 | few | ASGGPQDRDGYT
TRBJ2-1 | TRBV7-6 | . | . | ASSTLGDLGNEQF
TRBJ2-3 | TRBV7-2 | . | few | ASSLRSGRGYTDTQY